This T cell receptor (beta chain) was retrieved from a study of patients and donors after allogeneic stem cell transplantation. TCRdb called the RT-PCR reads again in MiXCR, with one record for every CDR3 protein. The sample yields some 960,000 distinct CDR3 sequences, roughly 18% seen once. There are 14 residues in the CDR3. Germline CDR1 and CDR2: LGHDT and YNNKEL (reference sequence). V shed 2 bases and J shed 5 bases, with 13 bases lying between them. This TCR was sampled from a human donor who was either an allogeneic HSCT recipient or a stem cell or donor lymphocyte infusion donor (not recorded which). It is not recorded whose cells these are; they may come from a transplant donor. The rearrangement uses TRBV3-1 and TRBJ2-7, with a weak D call TRBD2 (5 bases). Sequencing was performed on blood, either unsorted or a sorted T cell fraction (not recorded which). The CDR3 DNA sequence: TGTGCCAGCAGCCAATCGATCCGGGAAAACGAGCAGTACTTC. This gives the protein CASSQSIRENEQYF.